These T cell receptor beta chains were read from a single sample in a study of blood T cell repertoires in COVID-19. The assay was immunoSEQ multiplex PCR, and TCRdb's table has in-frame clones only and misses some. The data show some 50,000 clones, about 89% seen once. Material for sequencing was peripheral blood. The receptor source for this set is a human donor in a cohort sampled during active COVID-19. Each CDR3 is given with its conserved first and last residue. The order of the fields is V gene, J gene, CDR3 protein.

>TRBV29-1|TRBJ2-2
CSVATGDESGELFF
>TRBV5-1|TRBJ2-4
CASSLRGLAGTKNIQYF
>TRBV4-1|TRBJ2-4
CASSQVGLLAKNIQYF
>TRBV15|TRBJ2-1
CATSPGGPYNEQFF
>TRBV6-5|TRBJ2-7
CASISIRGRMYEQYF
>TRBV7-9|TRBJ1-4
CASSPGGRAYNEKLFF
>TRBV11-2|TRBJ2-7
CASSSASSNEQYF
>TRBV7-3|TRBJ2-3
CASSPPTSGTDTQYF
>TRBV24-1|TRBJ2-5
CATSDPGLAGAETQYF
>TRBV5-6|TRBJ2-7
CASSITRLRIDEQYF
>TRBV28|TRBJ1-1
CASSLLWTPMNTEAFF
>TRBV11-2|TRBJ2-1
CASSSGLAGGGQFF
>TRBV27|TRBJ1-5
CASSAGQRGQPQHF
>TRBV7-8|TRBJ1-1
CASSEGGGFFRSTEAFF
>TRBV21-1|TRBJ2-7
CASSVQGVGYEQYF
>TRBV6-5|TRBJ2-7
CASRDSFSYEQYF